Each of the 5 T cell receptor beta chains below was sequenced from the same sample in a study of blood T cell repertoires in COVID-19. Assay: immunoSEQ multiplex PCR; the TCRdb copy retains only in-frame clones and omits some. Here the sample spans about 220,000 clones, around 82% being singletons. The sample consisted of peripheral blood. Every receptor here comes from a woman aged 55-69 years with acute or convalescent COVID-19.

The J gene is TRBJ2-2, the V gene TRBV30; 9 bases align to TRBD1. This CDR3 is built from 19 residues. In germline, CDR1 is GTSNPN, CDR2 SVGIG (reference sequence). The V and J ends lost 0 bases and 9 bases, in that order; junction bases with no gene match: 20. CDR3 in amino acids: CAWSVWISSKTGGERELFF. The CDR3 coding sequence is TGTGCCTGGAGTGTTTGGATTAGCTCCAAGACAGGGGGGGAACGGGAGCTGTTTTTT.

V is TRBV5-1 and J is TRBJ1-1; no reliable D call. The length of the CDR3 is 13 residues. Trimming removed 4 bases from V and 6 bases from J, with 13 bases in between. CDR1 SGHRS and CDR2 YFSETQ come from the germline V gene. The CDR3: CASSPGSRAEAFF. The CDR3 DNA reads as TGCGCCAGCAGCCCTGGTTCTCGGGCTGAAGCTTTCTTT.

CDR3 loop: CASSPPGTGGINEQYF. DNA of the CDR3: TGTGCCAGCAGCCCTCCAGGGACAGGGGGTATCAACGAGCAGTACTTC. The chain is built from TRBV5-4 and TRBJ2-7; TRBD1 aligns across 11 bases. V gave up 4 bases and J gave up 5 bases; unmatched junction bases: 11. The CDR3 spans 16 residues. Germline V gene sequence: CDR1 SGHNT, CDR2 YYREEE (reference sequence). The variable domain in full, with the rest retrieved from reference TRBV5-4 and TRBJ2-7, is ETGVTQSPTHLIKTRGQQVTLRCSSQSGHNTVSWYQQALGQGPQFIFQYYREEENGRGNFPPRFSGLQFPNYSSELNVNALELDDSALYLCASSPPGTGGINEQYFGPGTRLTVT.

This clone was observed a handful of times. This chain links TRBV6-5 with TRBJ1-1; possible D gene TRBD1, 5 bases. Trimming took 8 bases from V and 4 from J, leaving 17 bases between them. Germline-derived CDR1 and CDR2 are MNHEY and SVGAGI. This CDR3 comprises 14 residues. This CDR3 is CASSKAGRGTEAFF. The DNA of the CDR3 is TGTGCCAGCTCCAAGGCGGGGCGAGGCACTGAAGCTTTCTTT.

The table lists this clone with a few counts. The chain couples TRBV20-1 to TRBJ1-5; D is undetermined. This CDR3 spans 13 amino acids. The V end was cut by 3 bases, the J end by 3 bases, with 9 bases between. Per germline, CDR1 DFQATT and CDR2 SNEGSKA (reference sequence). CDR3 in amino acids: CSASQDYNQPQHF. In nucleotides, the CDR3 is TGCAGTGCTAGTCAGGATTACAATCAGCCCCAGCATTTT.